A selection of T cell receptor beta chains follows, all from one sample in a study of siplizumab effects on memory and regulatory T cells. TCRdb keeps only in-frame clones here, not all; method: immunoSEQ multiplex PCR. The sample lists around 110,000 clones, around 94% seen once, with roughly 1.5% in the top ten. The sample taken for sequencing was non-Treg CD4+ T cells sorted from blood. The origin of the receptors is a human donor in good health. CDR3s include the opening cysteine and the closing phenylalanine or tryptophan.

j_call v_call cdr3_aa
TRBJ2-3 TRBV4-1 CASSQGQGVTDTQYF
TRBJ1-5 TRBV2 CASSENVNQPQHF
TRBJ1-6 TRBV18 CASSPPIWQAIDSGSPLHF
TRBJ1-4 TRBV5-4 CASSLAVGGLSEKLFF
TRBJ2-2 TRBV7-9 CASSQPGQGAPANTGELFF
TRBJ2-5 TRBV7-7 CASSLNRGETQYF
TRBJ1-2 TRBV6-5 CASSYSAQGAGYTF
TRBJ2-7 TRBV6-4 CASSDGKGISYEQYF
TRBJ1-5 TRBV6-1 CAGGPNINQPQHF
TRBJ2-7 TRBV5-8 CASSLFQGGEQYF
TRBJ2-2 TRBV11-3 CASSLGTSGSEELFF
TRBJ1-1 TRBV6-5 CASSYSGDSLPTEAFF
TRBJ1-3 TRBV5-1 CASRPMSSGNTIYF
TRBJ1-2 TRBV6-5 CASSRQGNYGYTF
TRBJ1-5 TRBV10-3 CAISERGPVNQPQHF
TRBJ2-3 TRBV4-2 CASSQGPRGGGRTDTQYF
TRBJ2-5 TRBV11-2 CASSSPERAPETQYF
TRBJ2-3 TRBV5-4 CASSLSSGADTQYF